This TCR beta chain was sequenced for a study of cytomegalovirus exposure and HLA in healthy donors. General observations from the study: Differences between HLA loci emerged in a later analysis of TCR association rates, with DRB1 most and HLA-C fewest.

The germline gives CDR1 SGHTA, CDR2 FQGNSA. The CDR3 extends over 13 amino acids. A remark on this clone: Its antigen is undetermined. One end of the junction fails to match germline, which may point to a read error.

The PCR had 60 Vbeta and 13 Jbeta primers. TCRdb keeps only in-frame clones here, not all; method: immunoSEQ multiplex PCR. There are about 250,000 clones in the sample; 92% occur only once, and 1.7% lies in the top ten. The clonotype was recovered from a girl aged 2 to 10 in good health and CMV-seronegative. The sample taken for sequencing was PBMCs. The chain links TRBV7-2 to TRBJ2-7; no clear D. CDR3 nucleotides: TGTGCCAGCAGCTTAGGCCCCTCTCCTCCCGAGAGCTTC. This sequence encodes CASSLGPSPPESF.